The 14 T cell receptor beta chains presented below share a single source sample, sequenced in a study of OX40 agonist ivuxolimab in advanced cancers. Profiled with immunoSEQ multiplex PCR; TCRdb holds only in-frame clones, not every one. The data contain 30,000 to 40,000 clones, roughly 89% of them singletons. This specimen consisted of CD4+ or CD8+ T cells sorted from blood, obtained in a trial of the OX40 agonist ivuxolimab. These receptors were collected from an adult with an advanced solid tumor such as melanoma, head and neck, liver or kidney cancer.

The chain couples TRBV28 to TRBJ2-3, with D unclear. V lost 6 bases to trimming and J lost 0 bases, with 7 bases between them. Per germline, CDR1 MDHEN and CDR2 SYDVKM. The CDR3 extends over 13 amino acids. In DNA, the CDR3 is TGTGCCAGCAGCGATATAAGCACAGATACGCAGTATTTT. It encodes CASSDISTDTQYF.

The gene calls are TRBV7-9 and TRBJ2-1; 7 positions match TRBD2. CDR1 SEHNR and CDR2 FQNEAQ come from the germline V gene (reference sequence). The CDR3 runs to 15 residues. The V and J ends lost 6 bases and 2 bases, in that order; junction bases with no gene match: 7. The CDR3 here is CASRHSGLTYNEQFF. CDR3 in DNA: TGTGCCAGCAGACATAGCGGGTTAACCTACAATGAGCAGTTCTTC.

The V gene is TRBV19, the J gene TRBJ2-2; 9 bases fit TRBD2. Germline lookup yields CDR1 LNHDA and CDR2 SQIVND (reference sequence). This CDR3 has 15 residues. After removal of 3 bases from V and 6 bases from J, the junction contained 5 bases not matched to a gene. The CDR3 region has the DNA TGTGCCAGTAGTATCGTAGCGGGAGCCTCCGGGGAGCTGTTTTTT. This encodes CASSIVAGASGELFF.

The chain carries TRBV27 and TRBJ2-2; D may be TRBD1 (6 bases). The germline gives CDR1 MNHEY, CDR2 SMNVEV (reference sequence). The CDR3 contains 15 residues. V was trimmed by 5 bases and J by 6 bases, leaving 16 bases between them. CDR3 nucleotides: TGTGCCAGCAGTATTCAGGGGAGAGAACCCGGGGAGCTGTTTTTT. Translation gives CASSIQGREPGELFF.

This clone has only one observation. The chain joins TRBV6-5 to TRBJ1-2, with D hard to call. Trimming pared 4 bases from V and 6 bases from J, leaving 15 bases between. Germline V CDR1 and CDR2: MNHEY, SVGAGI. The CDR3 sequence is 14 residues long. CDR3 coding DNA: TGTGCCAGCAGTTCCTACGGAGAGGGCCATGGCTACACCTTC. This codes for CASSSYGEGHGYTF.

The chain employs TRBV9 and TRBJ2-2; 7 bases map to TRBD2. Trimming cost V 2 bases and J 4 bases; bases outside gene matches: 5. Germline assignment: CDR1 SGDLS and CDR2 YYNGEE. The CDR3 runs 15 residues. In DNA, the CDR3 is TGTGCCAGCAGCGTTGCGGGAGCGGTCACCGGGGAGCTGTTTTTT. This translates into CASSVAGAVTGELFF.

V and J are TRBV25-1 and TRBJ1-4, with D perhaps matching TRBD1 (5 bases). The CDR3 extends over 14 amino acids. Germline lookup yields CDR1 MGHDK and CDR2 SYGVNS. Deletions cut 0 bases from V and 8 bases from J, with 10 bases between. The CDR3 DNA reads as TGTGCCAGCAGTGAATATGGGGCGAGGGAAAAACTGTTTTTT. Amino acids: CASSEYGAREKLFF.

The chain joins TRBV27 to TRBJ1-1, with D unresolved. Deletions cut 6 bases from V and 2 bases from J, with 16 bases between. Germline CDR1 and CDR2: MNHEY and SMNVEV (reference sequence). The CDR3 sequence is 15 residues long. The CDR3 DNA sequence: TGTGCCAGCAGGTTACGGCGGACGGCCAACACTGAAGCTTTCTTT. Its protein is CASRLRRTANTEAFF.

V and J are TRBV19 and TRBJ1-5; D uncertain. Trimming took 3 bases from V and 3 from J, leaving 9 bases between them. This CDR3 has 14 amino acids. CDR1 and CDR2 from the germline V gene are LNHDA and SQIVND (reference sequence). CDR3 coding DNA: TGTGCCAGTAGTATTGGGCAGCCCAATCAGCCCCAGCATTTT. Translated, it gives CASSIGQPNQPQHF.

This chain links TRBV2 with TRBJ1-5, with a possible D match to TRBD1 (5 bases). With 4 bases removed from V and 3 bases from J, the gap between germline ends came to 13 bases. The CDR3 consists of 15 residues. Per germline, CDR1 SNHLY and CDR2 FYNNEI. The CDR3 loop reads CASSGLRGHNQPQHF. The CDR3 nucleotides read TGTGCCAGCAGTGGTTTGAGGGGTCACAATCAGCCCCAGCATTTT.

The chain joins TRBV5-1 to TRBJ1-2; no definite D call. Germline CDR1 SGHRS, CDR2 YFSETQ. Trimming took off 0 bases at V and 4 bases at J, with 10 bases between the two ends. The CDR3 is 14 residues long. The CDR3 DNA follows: TGCGCCAGCAGCTTGGTTACGGGCAGCTATGGCTACACCTTC. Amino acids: CASSLVTGSYGYTF. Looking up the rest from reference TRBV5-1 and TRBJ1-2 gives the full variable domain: KAGVTQTPRYLIKTRGQQVTLSCSPISGHRSVSWYQQTPGQGLQFLFEYFSETQRNKGNFPGRFSGRQFSNSRSEMNVSTLELGDSALYLCASSLVTGSYGYTFGSGTRLTVV.

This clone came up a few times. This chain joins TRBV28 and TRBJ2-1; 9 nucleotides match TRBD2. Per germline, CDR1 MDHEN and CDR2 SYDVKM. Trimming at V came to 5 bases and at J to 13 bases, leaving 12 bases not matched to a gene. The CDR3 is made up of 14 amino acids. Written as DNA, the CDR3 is TGTGCCAGCAGTAAAACCGGGACTAGCTTTTATCAGTTCTTC. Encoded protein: CASSKTGTSFYQFF.

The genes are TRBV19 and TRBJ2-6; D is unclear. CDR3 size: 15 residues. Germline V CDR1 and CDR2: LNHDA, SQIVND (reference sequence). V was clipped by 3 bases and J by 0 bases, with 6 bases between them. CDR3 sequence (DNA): TGTGCCAGTAGTATCTCAAACTCTGGGGCCAACGTCCTGACTTTC. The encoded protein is CASSISNSGANVLTF.

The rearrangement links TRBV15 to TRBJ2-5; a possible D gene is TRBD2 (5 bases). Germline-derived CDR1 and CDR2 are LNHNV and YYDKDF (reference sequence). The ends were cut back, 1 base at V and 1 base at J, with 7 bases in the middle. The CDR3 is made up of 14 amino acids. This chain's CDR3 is CATSRGTSQETQYF. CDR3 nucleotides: TGTGCCACCAGCAGAGGGACTTCCCAAGAGACCCAGTACTTC.